The 8 T cell receptor beta chains below all came from one sample that was sequenced in a study of cytomegalovirus exposure and HLA in healthy donors. It was with 60 Vbeta and 13 Jbeta primers that the PCR ran. Sequenced by immunoSEQ multiplex PCR; TCRdb stores in-frame clones only, minus some. The sample consists of around 200,000 clones, approximately 83% of them appearing once. The specimen sequenced was PBMCs. The receptors come from a woman aged 45-60 years in good health and CMV-seropositive.

This rearrangement joins TRBV7-3 to TRBJ2-3, with 9 bases aligning to TRBD1. Germline V gene lookup returns CDR1 SGHTA and CDR2 FQGTGA. The CDR3 length is 15 residues. With V trimmed by 3 bases and J by 3 bases, 4 bases remained unmatched. CDR3 nucleotides: TGTGCCAGCAGCTTGTCGACAGGGGGGACAGATACGCAGTATTTT. Translating it yields CASSLSTGGTDTQYF.

The rearrangement links TRBV4-1 to TRBJ2-4, with TRBD2 matching over 9 bases. Germline V gene data show CDR1 as MGHRA and CDR2 as YSYEKL. This CDR3 region has 17 residues. The trim removed 4 bases at V and 2 bases at J, leaving 9 bases unmatched. DNA for the CDR3: TGCGCCAGCAGCCCCCGCGGGAGGGGGGATACCAAAAACATTCAGTACTTC. Its translation: CASSPRGRGDTKNIQYF.

This sequence joins TRBV5-1 and TRBJ1-6; 11 nucleotides agree with TRBD1. V shed 4 bases and J 1 base; nucleotides not matched to a gene: 7. The CDR3 contains 18 residues. Germline CDR1 reads SGHRS; CDR2 reads YFSETQ. CDR3 sequence reads: CASSHGQGAESYNSPLHF. As DNA, the CDR3 is TGCGCCAGCAGCCACGGACAGGGGGCTGAGTCCTATAATTCACCCCTCCACTTT.

The chain carries TRBV7-2 and TRBJ2-7; D is possibly TRBD2 (6 bases). The CDR3 length is 15 residues. Germline CDR1 is SGHTA and CDR2 is FQGNSA. V lost 3 bases and J 3 bases, leaving 15 bases between the germline ends. The CDR3 nucleotides are TGTGCCAGCAGCTTGGGGTTAGGCGGGGTCTACGAGCAGTACTTC. Protein sequence: CASSLGLGGVYEQYF.

This chain links TRBV5-5 with TRBJ2-7; D ambiguous. The germline V gene has CDR1 SGHKS and CDR2 YYEKEE (reference sequence). Trimming shortened V by 0 bases and J by 3 bases, and 10 bases separated the two germline ends. This CDR3 is built from 14 residues. The CDR3 sequence: CASSLVAGLYEQYF. CDR3 sequence (DNA): TGTGCCAGCAGCTTGGTGGCTGGCCTCTACGAGCAGTACTTC.

The rearrangement uses TRBV2 and TRBJ1-5, with TRBD1 as a possible D gene (5 bases). The CDR3 spans 12 residues. V was trimmed by 4 bases and J by 7 bases, leaving 8 bases between them. Germline loops: CDR1 SNHLY, CDR2 FYNNEI. CDR3 protein: CASSVTGQPQHF. Here the CDR3 DNA reads TGTGCCAGCAGTGTTACAGGCCAGCCCCAGCATTTT.

The chain couples TRBV10-2 to TRBJ1-1, with 7 bases lining up with TRBD1. Germline values: CDR1 WSHSY, CDR2 SAAADI. The CDR3 is 13 amino acids. V gave up 6 bases and J gave up 4 bases; unmatched junction bases: 5. The CDR3: CASRTGTPTEAFF. The CDR3 coding sequence is TGCGCCAGCAGGACAGGGACCCCCACTGAAGCTTTCTTT.

The chain has TRBV7-3 and TRBJ1-2; D is unresolved. Germline lookup yields CDR1 SGHTA and CDR2 FQGTGA. CDR3 size: 14 residues. Trimming pared 2 bases from V and 8 bases from J, leaving 15 bases between. CDR3 sequence reads: CASSLREPPGGYTF. Here the CDR3 DNA reads TGTGCCAGCAGCTTACGGGAGCCCCCCGGCGGCTACACCTTC.